This passage covers 30 T cell receptor beta chains from one sample sequenced in a study of shared clonotypes between healthy human individuals. Sequencing was performed with immunoSEQ multiplex PCR; in TCRdb, only in-frame clones are kept and a portion is missing. The table lists 2 million to 2.5 million clones, approximately 94% of them singletons. Sequencing was done on a sample of naive CD4+ T cells sorted from blood. The subset here: CD45RA+ positively selected. The source is a man younger than 35 in good health.

As concerns this clone: This same CDR3 is encoded by further DNA sequences in the sample. The chain joins TRBV5-1 to TRBJ2-2; D not certain. Germline V lookup: CDR1 SGHRS, CDR2 YFSETQ. Trimming removed 1 base at V and 4 bases at J, with 11 bases between. The length of the CDR3 is 15 residues. CDR3 in amino acids: CASSLSGRGTGELFF. CDR3 coding DNA: TGCGCCAGCAGCTTGAGTGGAAGAGGCACCGGGGAGCTGTTTTTT.

The gene calls are TRBV28 and TRBJ1-1, with a possible D match to TRBD1 (6 bases). The CDR3 extends over 17 amino acids. CDR1 is MDHEN, CDR2 SYDVKM, per germline. Trimming stripped 2 bases from V and 4 bases from J, with 20 bases between. The DNA for the CDR3 is TGTGCCAGCAGTTTAATAGGAGGGACAAACGGACGCACTGAAGCTTTCTTT. This gives the protein CASSLIGGTNGRTEAFF.

About this clone itself: At the DNA level, this CDR3 is encoded by other sequences in the same sample as well. The chain has TRBV6-5 and TRBJ2-7; 10 nucleotides agree with TRBD1. CDR3 length: 14 amino acids. Germline CDR1 is MNHEY and CDR2 is SVGAGI. The V and J ends lost 2 bases and 4 bases, in that order; junction bases with no gene match: 2. This chain's CDR3 is CASSYRDRGYEQYF. In nucleotides, the CDR3 is TGTGCCAGCAGTTACCGGGACAGGGGATACGAGCAGTACTTC.

The rearrangement uses TRBV9 and TRBJ2-1; D is uncertain. The CDR3 length is 14 residues. CDR1 SGDLS and CDR2 YYNGEE come from the germline V gene. Between the trimmed V and J ends, which lost 0 bases and 5 bases, there was a span of 9 bases. The CDR3 protein is CASSVELRHNEQFF. The CDR3 nucleotides are TGTGCCAGCAGCGTAGAATTGAGACACAATGAGCAGTTCTTC.

The J gene is TRBJ2-1, the V gene TRBV9, with 7 bases that match TRBD2. The germline gives CDR1 SGDLS, CDR2 YYNGEE. The length of the CDR3 is 16 residues. With 4 bases clipped from V and 2 bases from J, the junction kept 9 bases outside the gene matches. This chain's CDR3 is CASSLVGRGTYNEQFF. The CDR3 DNA follows: TGTGCCAGCAGCTTGGTGGGGCGGGGGACCTACAATGAGCAGTTCTTC.

The chain links TRBV18 to TRBJ2-7, with TRBD2 matching 8 bases. There are 15 residues in the CDR3. Germline loops: CDR1 KGHSH, CDR2 LQKENI. V shed 6 bases and J 6 bases; nucleotides not matched to a gene: 13. The CDR3 DNA reads as TGTGCCAGCTCCCCAACGGGGGGGCGGGATGGCGAGCAGTACTTC. This sequence encodes CASSPTGGRDGEQYF. The entire variable domain, with the rest obtained from reference TRBV18 and TRBJ2-7, is as follows: NAGVMQNPRHLVRRRGQEARLRCSPMKGHSHVYWYRQLPEEGLKFMVYLQKENIIDESGMPKERFSAEFPKEGPSILRIQQVVRGDSAAYFCASSPTGGRDGEQYFGPGTRLTVT.

The chain combines TRBV12-5 with TRBJ2-5; D unclear. The CDR3 consists of 12 residues. Trimming left V 0 bases short and J 6 bases short, with 5 bases between. Germline V gene data show CDR1 as LGHNT and CDR2 as FRNRAP. CDR3 amino acids: CASGLVGKTQYF. DNA for the CDR3: TGTGCTAGTGGTTTGGTAGGGAAGACCCAGTACTTC.

This clone has a single count. The chain uses TRBV25-1 and TRBJ2-6; D is perhaps TRBD1 (6 bases). The V gene lost 5 bases and the J gene lost 4 bases, with 21 bases spanning the gap. This CDR3 region has 18 residues. CDR1 is MGHDK and CDR2 is SYGVNS in the germline V gene. DNA for the CDR3: TGTGCCAGCAGTCCTTCCAGGGCACAGGGATCCGGGGCCAACGTCCTGACTTTC. Encoded protein: CASSPSRAQGSGANVLTF.

The rearrangement uses TRBV5-6 and TRBJ2-5; TRBD2 matches 10 bases. The trim removed 3 bases at V and 4 bases at J, leaving 12 bases unmatched. CDR3 length: 17 amino acids. In germline, CDR1 is SGHDT, CDR2 YYEEEE. The CDR3 sequence is CASSWGTSATRGETQYF. CDR3 bases: TGTGCCAGCAGCTGGGGGACTAGCGCGACTAGAGGAGAGACCCAGTACTTC.

This clone came up a few times. The chain couples TRBV4-1 to TRBJ1-3, with D unresolved. Per germline, CDR1 MGHRA and CDR2 YSYEKL. The CDR3 sequence is 14 residues long. Between the trimmed V and J ends, which lost 1 base and 2 bases, there was a span of 6 bases. The DNA for the CDR3 is TGCGCCAGCAGCCAAGGGATTACTGGAAACACCATATATTTT. It codes for CASSQGITGNTIYF.

V is TRBV13 and J is TRBJ1-4, with D hard to call. This CDR3 is built from 14 residues. The germline V gene encodes CDR1 PRHDT and CDR2 FYEKMQ (reference sequence). V was clipped by 5 bases and J by 6 bases, with 13 bases between them. CDR3 in DNA: TGTGCCAGCAGCCTCGGGCGACTCTATGAAAAACTGTTTTTT. The encoded protein is CASSLGRLYEKLFF.

The chain links TRBV30 to TRBJ1-5; tentative D call: TRBD1 (5 bases). Trimming took 1 base from V and 4 from J, leaving 14 bases between them. The germline V gene has CDR1 GTSNPN and CDR2 SVGIG (reference sequence). This CDR3 comprises 15 residues. The CDR3 DNA reads as TGTGCCTGGAGTGCGACGGGACGGGGAAATCAGCCCCAGCATTTT. Translating gives CAWSATGRGNQPQHF. Full variable domain (remainder filled in from reference TRBV30 and TRBJ1-5): SQTIHQWPATLVQPVGSPLSLECTVEGTSNPNLYWYRQAAGRGLQLLFYSVGIGQISSEVPQNLSASRPQDRQFILSSKKLLLSDSGFYLCAWSATGRGNQPQHFGDGTRLSIL.

The chain combines TRBV18 with TRBJ1-1, with 8 nucleotides matching TRBD1. The CDR3 consists of 14 residues. With V trimmed by 5 bases and J by 1 base, 3 bases remained unmatched. Germline V gene data show CDR1 as KGHSH and CDR2 as LQKENI. The CDR3 loop reads CASSTDRGNTEAFF. The CDR3 bases are TGTGCCAGCTCAACCGACAGGGGGAACACTGAAGCTTTCTTT.

The V call is TRBV7-9, the J call TRBJ1-2, with 9 bases that match TRBD1. Trimming took 4 bases from V and 7 from J; bases not matched to a gene: 7. The CDR3 has 14 residues. From germline, CDR1 is SEHNR and CDR2 FQNEAQ (reference sequence). CDR3 protein: CASSWDREGSGYTF. CDR3 nucleotide sequence: TGTGCCAGCAGCTGGGACAGGGAAGGATCTGGCTACACCTTC.

The V call is TRBV29-1, the J call TRBJ2-3; 8 bases are a match to TRBD2. The CDR3 contains 17 residues. J gave up 0 bases and V 2 bases, and 10 bases lay outside the gene matches. Germline CDR1 and CDR2: SQVTM and ANQGSEA. This chain's CDR3 is CSVEWGGGSTSTDTQYF. DNA for the CDR3: TGCAGCGTTGAATGGGGCGGGGGGTCGACTAGCACAGATACGCAGTATTTT.

V is TRBV28 and J is TRBJ1-3; TRBD1 matches 8 bases. The V and J ends lost 8 bases and 7 bases, in that order; junction bases with no gene match: 13. Germline-derived CDR1 and CDR2 are MDHEN and SYDVKM. CDR3 length: 15 residues. The chain's CDR3 is CASGDRGLGGNTIYF. The CDR3 DNA sequence: TGTGCCAGCGGAGACAGGGGCTTAGGGGGGAACACCATATATTTT.

This clone was found a few times. V gene TRBV4-1 combines with J gene TRBJ1-4; D might be TRBD1 (5 bases). The germline gives CDR1 MGHRA, CDR2 YSYEKL. This CDR3 contains 14 residues. The germline V and J ends were trimmed by 1 base and 8 bases, with 11 bases remaining between them. CDR3 coding DNA: TGCGCCAGCAGCCAAGGAGGGACCGGGGAAAAACTGTTTTTT. Protein product: CASSQGGTGEKLFF.

The chain couples TRBV5-6 to TRBJ2-5; TRBD1 matches at 7 bases. The CDR3 loop spans 15 amino acids. V trimming: 3 bases; J trimming: 5 bases; junction bases outside the gene matches: 10. Germline loops: CDR1 SGHDT, CDR2 YYEEEE. The chain's CDR3 is CASSYGQERVETQYF. In DNA form, the CDR3 reads TGTGCCAGCAGCTACGGACAGGAAAGGGTGGAGACCCAGTACTTC.

The chain has TRBV28 and TRBJ2-7, with D tentatively TRBD1 or TRBD2 (5 bases each). Trimming stripped 2 bases from V and 5 bases from J, with 16 bases between. The CDR3 extends over 15 amino acids. Germline assignment: CDR1 MDHEN and CDR2 SYDVKM. The CDR3 DNA is TGTGCCAGCAGTTTACTCCGGGACCCGAAGGACGAGCAGTACTTC. This codes for CASSLLRDPKDEQYF.

V usage is TRBV29-1 and J usage is TRBJ2-7; D gene uncertain. Trimming shortened V by 1 base and J by 4 bases, and 5 bases separated the two germline ends. Germline V gives CDR1 SQVTM, CDR2 ANQGSEA. The CDR3 spans 11 residues. The CDR3: CSVEGDYEQYF. CDR3 sequence (DNA): TGCAGCGTTGAAGGAGATTACGAGCAGTACTTC.

The genes are TRBV28 and TRBJ1-5; D remains ambiguous. Trimming pared 7 bases from V and 3 bases from J, leaving 10 bases between. The germline V gene encodes CDR1 MDHEN and CDR2 SYDVKM. The CDR3 consists of 13 residues. As DNA, the CDR3 is TGTGCCAGCATAAAAAGGGTCAATCAGCCCCAGCATTTT. Amino acid sequence: CASIKRVNQPQHF.

The CDR3 bases are TGTGCCAGCAAGCCGGGACAGGGACAAGAGACCCAGTACTTC. Translated: CASKPGQGQETQYF. The chain couples TRBV2 to TRBJ2-5, with 9 bases fitting TRBD1. This CDR3 region has 14 residues. The germline gives CDR1 SNHLY, CDR2 FYNNEI. The trim removed 7 bases at V and 2 bases at J, leaving 5 bases unmatched.

Of note for this clone: Other DNA variants within this sample encode the same CDR3. The chain combines TRBV5-1 with TRBJ2-5; D is ambiguous. The CDR3 is 14 residues long. The ends were cut back, 0 bases at V and 2 bases at J, with 8 bases in the middle. Germline V gives CDR1 SGHRS, CDR2 YFSETQ. Here the CDR3 reads CASSLEGQQETQYF. The CDR3 DNA follows: TGCGCCAGCAGCTTGGAAGGGCAGCAAGAGACCCAGTACTTC.

This chain connects TRBV7-6 to TRBJ1-4; the D gene is possibly TRBD1 (5 bases). V was pared by 8 bases and J by 8 bases, with 9 bases between. CDR1 is SGHVS, CDR2 FNYEAQ, per germline. This CDR3 comprises 11 residues. The CDR3 DNA sequence: TGTGCCAGCGGACAAGGAGAAAAACTGTTTTTT. It encodes CASGQGEKLFF.

V usage is TRBV11-2 and J usage is TRBJ1-1; D is ambiguous. The V and J ends lost 1 base and 1 base respectively, with 7 bases between them. CDR1 is SGHAT, CDR2 FQNNGV, per germline. The CDR3 is made up of 14 amino acids. CDR3 region: CASSLAPTNTEAFF. The CDR3 bases are TGTGCCAGCAGCTTAGCCCCGACGAACACTGAAGCTTTCTTT.

The gene calls are TRBV10-3 and TRBJ1-4; no firm D call. The germline V gene encodes CDR1 ENHRY and CDR2 SYGVKD. This CDR3 is 12 amino acids long. V was cut by 4 bases and J by 5 bases, with 5 bases left in between. The CDR3 DNA reads TGTGCCATCAGTGCCCTCAATGAAAAACTGTTTTTT. It encodes CAISALNEKLFF.

The genes are TRBV6-5 and TRBJ1-3; D is undetermined. CDR3 length equals 14 residues. The V and J ends lost 6 bases and 5 bases respectively, with 14 bases between them. CDR1 MNHEY and CDR2 SVGAGI come from the germline V gene. CDR3 region: CASSRTPGRNTIYF. The CDR3 DNA reads as TGTGCCAGCAGCCGGACCCCCGGCCGAAACACCATATATTTT.

The V and J genes are TRBV4-3 and TRBJ2-2; 10 bases match TRBD2. The CDR3 spans 21 residues. V shed 5 bases, J shed 2 bases, and the junction held 20 bases outside the gene matches. The V gene's germline CDR1 is LGHNA and CDR2 YSLEER. CDR3 DNA: TGCGCCAGCAGCGGCGCCACTATGGACGTTAGCGGGAGGCATAACACCGGGGAGCTGTTTTTT. Amino acids: CASSGATMDVSGRHNTGELFF.

This clone was observed once. In DNA form, the CDR3 reads TGTGCCTGGAGTCCCAAGGCCCAGGGGGCCGGGGAGACCCAGTACTTC. Translating it yields CAWSPKAQGAGETQYF. The gene calls are TRBV30 and TRBJ2-5; 8 bases align to TRBD1. From germline, CDR1 is GTSNPN and CDR2 SVGIG (reference sequence). Unmatched junction bases numbered 13, after V lost 2 bases and J lost 5 bases. CDR3 size: 16 residues.

The chain uses TRBV7-9 and TRBJ1-1; D is unclear. The CDR3 covers 15 residues. The V end lost 7 bases, the J end lost 0 bases, and 15 bases lay between the germline ends. CDR1 is SEHNR, CDR2 FQNEAQ, per germline (reference sequence). This chain's CDR3 is CASNFDLNLNTEAFF. The CDR3 DNA reads as TGTGCCAGCAACTTCGATCTCAACTTGAACACTGAAGCTTTCTTT.